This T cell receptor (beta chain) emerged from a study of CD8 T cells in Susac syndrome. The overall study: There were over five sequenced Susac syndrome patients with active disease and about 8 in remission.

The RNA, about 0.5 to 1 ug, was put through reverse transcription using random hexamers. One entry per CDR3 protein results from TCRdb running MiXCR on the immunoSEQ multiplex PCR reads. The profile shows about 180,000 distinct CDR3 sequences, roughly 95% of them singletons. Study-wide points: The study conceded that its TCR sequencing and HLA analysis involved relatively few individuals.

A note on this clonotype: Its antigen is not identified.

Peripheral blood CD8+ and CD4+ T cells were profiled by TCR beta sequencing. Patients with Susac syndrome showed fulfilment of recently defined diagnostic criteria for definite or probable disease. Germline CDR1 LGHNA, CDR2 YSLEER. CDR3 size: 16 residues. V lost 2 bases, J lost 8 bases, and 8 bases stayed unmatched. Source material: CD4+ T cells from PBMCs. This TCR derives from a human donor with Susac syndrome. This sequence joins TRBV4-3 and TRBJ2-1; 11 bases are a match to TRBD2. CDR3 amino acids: CASSQTTSGSGYEQFF. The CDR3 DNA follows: TGCGCCAGCAGCCAAACTACTAGCGGGAGTGGCTATGAGCAGTTCTTC.